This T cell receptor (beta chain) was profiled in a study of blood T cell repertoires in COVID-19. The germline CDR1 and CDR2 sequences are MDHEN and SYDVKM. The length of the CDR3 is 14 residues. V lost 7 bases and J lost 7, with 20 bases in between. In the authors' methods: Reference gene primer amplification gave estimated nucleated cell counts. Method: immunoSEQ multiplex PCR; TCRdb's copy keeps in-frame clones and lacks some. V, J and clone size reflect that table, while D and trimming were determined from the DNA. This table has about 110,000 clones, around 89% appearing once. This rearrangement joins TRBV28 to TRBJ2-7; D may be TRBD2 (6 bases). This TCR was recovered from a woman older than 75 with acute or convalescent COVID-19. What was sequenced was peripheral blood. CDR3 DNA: TGTGCCAGCACCGTGGGGGACTTGCGCGGGGAGCAGTACTTC. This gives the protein CASTVGDLRGEQYF.